This T cell receptor beta chain was sequenced in a study of blood T cell repertoires in COVID-19. Germline loops: CDR1 LNHDA, CDR2 SQIVND (reference sequence). The CDR3 extends over 14 amino acids. V trimming: 7 bases; J trimming: 4 bases; junction bases outside the gene matches: 6. This table comes from immunoSEQ multiplex PCR, and its TCRdb copy is limited to in-frame clones, with some not included. The sample yields about 170,000 clones, 82% seen once. Those enrolled in Seattle joined during active infection and were followed longitudinally afterward. The chain employs TRBV19 and TRBJ2-1; 8 bases fit TRBD2. The source is a woman aged 40-49 years with COVID-19, enrolled during active disease. Sequenced material: peripheral blood. The CDR3 bases are TGTGCCAGTAAGGGAGCGGGGGTTTACAATGAGCAGTTCTTC. It encodes CASKGAGVYNEQFF.